Listed here are 30 T cell receptor beta chains from one sample, sequenced in a study of blood T cell repertoires in COVID-19. Assay: immunoSEQ multiplex PCR; the TCRdb copy retains only in-frame clones and omits some. The sample has around 160,000 clones; around four fifths are singletons. Source material: PBMCs or T cells enriched from blood (not recorded which). The receptor set was obtained from a woman in her sixties who had recovered from COVID-19.

The chain employs TRBV11-2 and TRBJ2-7; 8 bases match TRBD1. Germline V lookup: CDR1 SGHAT, CDR2 FQNNGV. J was trimmed by 6 bases and V by 5 bases; bases with no gene match: 3. This CDR3 has 12 residues. The CDR3 nucleotides are TGTGCCAGCAGCCCAGGGGGCGCCGAGCAGTACTTC. It translates to CASSPGGAEQYF.

CDR3 sequence reads: CASSPGTGVGTEAFF. In DNA form, the CDR3 reads TGCGCCAGCAGTCCCGGGACAGGGGTAGGCACTGAAGCTTTCTTT. The chain joins TRBV10-1 to TRBJ1-1, with 10 bases lining up with TRBD1. Germline V lookup: CDR1 WNHNN, CDR2 SYGVQD (reference sequence). Trimming took 5 bases from V and 4 from J; bases not matched to a gene: 7. The length of the CDR3 is 15 residues.

At least ten counts were recorded for this clone. The chain recombines TRBV4-2 with TRBJ1-1; 11 positions agree with TRBD1. V lost 4 bases to trimming and J lost 4 bases; unmatched junction nucleotides: 11. The CDR3 runs to 17 residues. The germline CDR1 and CDR2 sequences are LGHNA and YNFKEQ. CDR3 sequence (DNA): TGTGCCAGCAGCCGCCTACCGGGACAGGGGGTAGTCACTGAAGCTTTCTTT. Protein product: CASSRLPGQGVVTEAFF.

The V gene is TRBV3-1 (or the pseudogene TRBV3-2), the J gene TRBJ2-3; D is unclear. Trimming cost V 6 bases and J 6 bases, with 10 bases left between them. The CDR3 sequence is 12 residues long. The V gene's germline CDR1 is LGHDT and CDR2 YNNKEL (reference sequence). CDR3: CASSSFRDTQYF. As DNA, the CDR3 is TGTGCCAGCAGTTCCTTTCGGGATACGCAGTATTTT.

The J gene is TRBJ1-1, the V gene TRBV29-1; TRBD1 is a possible D gene (5 bases). Germline assignment: CDR1 SQVTM and CDR2 ANQGSEA. V shed 6 bases and J shed 3 bases, with 17 bases lying between them. The CDR3 sequence is 14 residues long. The CDR3 DNA is TGCAGCGTGGACTGGGGGGACGGAGACACTGAAGCTTTCTTT. This sequence encodes CSVDWGDGDTEAFF.

This chain connects TRBV19 to TRBJ2-5; 8 bases line up with TRBD2. Germline lookup yields CDR1 LNHDA and CDR2 SQIVND (reference sequence). The CDR3 sequence is 14 residues long. After removal of 3 bases from V and 5 bases from J, the junction contained 5 bases not matched to a gene. CDR3 sequence (DNA): TGTGCCAGTAGTATGGGGACTAGTCCGGAGACCCAGTACTTC. It translates to CASSMGTSPETQYF.

The V and J genes are TRBV5-1 and TRBJ2-2, with 8 bases lining up with TRBD2. CDR1 and CDR2 from the germline V gene are SGHRS and YFSETQ. The trim removed 4 bases at V and 0 bases at J, leaving 8 bases unmatched. This CDR3 is 17 amino acids long. This chain's CDR3 is CASSKTGTSTNTGELFF. The CDR3 DNA follows: TGCGCCAGCAGCAAAACCGGGACTAGTACGAACACCGGGGAGCTGTTTTTT.

Concerning this clone itself: An end of the junction differs from the germline gene, which may be a read error. The chain employs TRBV7-7 and TRBJ2-1; 9 nucleotides line up with TRBD1. The CDR3 extends over 15 amino acids. CDR1 SSHAT and CDR2 FNYEAQ come from the germline V gene (reference sequence). CDR3 DNA: TGTGCTAGCAGCTCCGCGGGACAGGGCGGGGGTGAGCAGTTCTTC. This gives the protein CASSSAGQGGGEQFF.

Turning to this clone: Distinct nucleotide sequences in the sample also encode this CDR3. This chain connects TRBV19 to TRBJ2-7; 7 nucleotides align to TRBD1. Trimming removed 3 bases from V and 2 bases from J; junction bases left unmatched: 1. In germline, CDR1 is LNHDA, CDR2 SQIVND (reference sequence). The CDR3 contains 13 residues. CDR3 nucleotide sequence: TGTGCCAGTAGTATCGGACAGGCCTACGAGCAGTACTTC. Its protein is CASSIGQAYEQYF.

This clone was counted only a few times. The chain employs TRBV4-1 and TRBJ1-2, with D unclear. The V gene's germline CDR1 is MGHRA and CDR2 YSYEKL. The CDR3 contains 13 residues. Trimming took off 1 base at V and 7 bases at J, with 10 bases between the two ends. The CDR3 DNA is TGCGCCAGCAGCCAAGGGGCTCAGTTTGGCTACACCTTC. Amino acid sequence: CASSQGAQFGYTF.

The chain joins TRBV27 to TRBJ1-1; the D gene is possibly TRBD1 (6 bases). Germline V gene lookup returns CDR1 MNHEY and CDR2 SMNVEV (reference sequence). This CDR3 has 16 amino acids. V was trimmed by 5 bases and J by 5 bases, leaving 21 bases between them. The CDR3 region is CASSAPGHYPGTEAFF. CDR3 DNA sequence: TGTGCCAGCAGTGCCCCGGGACACTACCCTGGGACTGAAGCTTTCTTT.

The rearrangement links TRBV5-1 to TRBJ2-1; a possible D gene is TRBD2 (7 bases). Germline V gives CDR1 SGHRS, CDR2 YFSETQ. The V gene lost 4 bases and the J gene lost 8 bases, with 13 bases spanning the gap. CDR3 length: 13 amino acids. The CDR3 sequence: CASSGGAGDEQFF. CDR3 coding DNA: TGCGCCAGCAGCGGGGGGGCAGGAGATGAGCAGTTCTTC.

The CDR3 spells CASTGGSRDTQYF. CDR3 sequence (DNA): TGTGCCAGTACAGGGGGCAGTCGAGATACGCAGTATTTT. V gene TRBV28 combines with J gene TRBJ2-3, with 9 positions matching TRBD1. The CDR3 length is 13 residues. Germline CDR1 is MDHEN and CDR2 is SYDVKM. The J segment lost 5 bases and the V segment lost 9 bases, leaving 6 bases of the junction unmatched.

The chain is built from TRBV5-1 and TRBJ2-3; D may be TRBD2 (5 bases). This CDR3 spans 15 amino acids. CDR1 and CDR2 from the germline V gene are SGHRS and YFSETQ. Trimming removed 5 bases at V and 0 bases at J, with 13 bases between. CDR3 loop: CASSMTTDSTDTQYF. In nucleotides, the CDR3 is TGCGCCAGCAGTATGACTACCGACAGCACAGATACGCAGTATTTT.

This clone has a single count. The chain links TRBV29-1 to TRBJ2-7; a weak D match, TRBD2 (7 bases). Germline CDR1 SQVTM, CDR2 ANQGSEA. The V end was cut by 6 bases, the J end by 3 bases, with 15 bases between. The CDR3 is 13 amino acids. The CDR3 sequence is CSVARGASYEQYF. CDR3 sequence (DNA): TGCAGCGTGGCCCGGGGGGCAAGCTACGAGCAGTACTTC.

This chain joins TRBV4-1 and TRBJ1-1; D is unclear. Trimming removed 0 bases at V and 9 bases at J, with 11 bases between. The CDR3 extends over 13 amino acids. Per the germline V gene, CDR1 is MGHRA and CDR2 is YSYEKL. CDR3 loop: CASSQERNLQAFF. In nucleotides, the CDR3 is TGCGCCAGCAGCCAAGAGAGGAATCTCCAAGCTTTCTTT.

The chain recombines TRBV2 with TRBJ2-7; D remains ambiguous. Trimming removed 7 bases from V and 2 bases from J, with 15 bases in between. This CDR3 comprises 14 residues. Germline-derived CDR1 and CDR2 are SNHLY and FYNNEI. DNA of the CDR3: TGTGCCAGCACGTACTACGAAAGCGCCTACGAGCAGTACTTC. It is translated as CASTYYESAYEQYF.

There are a few counts of this clone. The V and J genes are TRBV10-3 and TRBJ1-5, with D perhaps TRBD1 (5 bases). The CDR3 covers 14 residues. V was cut by 0 bases and J by 9 bases, with 12 bases left in between. CDR1 is ENHRY, CDR2 SYGVKD, per germline. Here the CDR3 reads CAISESGGERPQHF. The CDR3 DNA sequence: TGTGCCATCAGTGAGTCCGGAGGGGAGAGGCCCCAGCATTTT.

The chain has TRBV16 and TRBJ1-2; 7 nucleotides align to TRBD1. The V gene's germline CDR1 is KGHSY and CDR2 FQNENV. V trimming: 4 bases; J trimming: 8 bases; junction bases outside the gene matches: 7. The CDR3 totals 13 residues. In DNA, the CDR3 is TGTGCCAGCAGCCCACCAGGGGGAGAGGGCTACACCTTC. Translation gives CASSPPGGEGYTF.

V and J are TRBV3-1 (or the pseudogene TRBV3-2) and TRBJ1-3; the D gene is possibly TRBD1 (5 bases). This CDR3 is 14 amino acids long. V lost 8 bases and J lost 3, with 14 bases in between. Germline V gene data show CDR1 as LGHDT and CDR2 as YNNKEL (reference sequence). In nucleotides, the CDR3 is TGTGCCAGCCAAACGGCGGGGCTTGGAAACACCATATATTTT. Translating gives CASQTAGLGNTIYF.

V is TRBV20-1 and J is TRBJ1-3; tentative D call: TRBD1 (5 bases). The CDR3 is 13 residues long. V lost 3 bases and J lost 2, with 8 bases in between. Germline V gene sequence: CDR1 DFQATT, CDR2 SNEGSKA (reference sequence). CDR3 amino acids: CSASPGTGNTIYF. CDR3 bases: TGCAGTGCTAGTCCAGGGACTGGAAACACCATATATTTT.

This chain connects TRBV19 to TRBJ2-5; D perhaps matches TRBD2 (5 bases). This CDR3 region has 13 residues. Germline CDR1 LNHDA, CDR2 SQIVND (reference sequence). The ends were cut back, 4 bases at V and 4 bases at J, with 10 bases in the middle. Written as DNA, the CDR3 is TGTGCCAGTAGTAGCAGTGAGGGAGAGACCCAGTACTTC. Encoded protein: CASSSSEGETQYF.

CDR3 in amino acids: CASSLQGADGYTF. CDR3 coding DNA: TGCGCCAGCAGCTTGCAGGGGGCGGATGGCTACACCTTC. The rearrangement joins TRBV5-1 to TRBJ1-2, with 8 bases that match TRBD1. The CDR3 runs to 13 residues. V trimming: 1 base; J trimming: 6 bases; junction bases outside the gene matches: 2. Per the germline V gene, CDR1 is SGHRS and CDR2 is YFSETQ.

The chain couples TRBV2 to TRBJ1-2, with a tentative D call TRBD1 (5 bases). Trimming removed 3 bases from V and 8 bases from J, with 13 bases in between. CDR3 length: 13 amino acids. Germline V gene sequence: CDR1 SNHLY, CDR2 FYNNEI. CDR3 amino acids: CASSDGDRRGYTF. The CDR3 bases are TGTGCCAGCAGTGATGGAGACAGAAGAGGCTACACCTTC.

The chain combines TRBV2 with TRBJ1-1, with a weak D call TRBD1 (6 bases). V lost 6 bases and J lost 7, with 18 bases in between. Germline CDR1 and CDR2: SNHLY and FYNNEI. The CDR3 consists of 14 residues. The CDR3 DNA follows: TGTGCCAGCAGCGAAAGGACAGCTATTGGTGAAGCTTTCTTT. Translating gives CASSERTAIGEAFF.

This sequence joins TRBV19 and TRBJ1-2; D is ambiguous. The CDR3 is 16 amino acids. Trimming removed 0 bases at V and 0 bases at J, with 11 bases between. CDR1 and CDR2 from the germline V gene are LNHDA and SQIVND (reference sequence). CDR3 sequence (DNA): TGTGCCAGTAGTATAGATCCCAGTGTTCCTAACTATGGCTACACCTTC. Translation: CASSIDPSVPNYGYTF.

V usage is TRBV5-1 and J usage is TRBJ2-7; 8 bases match TRBD1. The germline CDR1 and CDR2 sequences are SGHRS and YFSETQ. Germline trimming cut 3 bases from V and 0 bases from J; bases unmatched to any gene: 5. CDR3 length: 15 residues. The CDR3 DNA sequence: TGCGCCAGCAGCTCCCTGACAGGGGCCTCCTACGAGCAGTACTTC. Translating gives CASSSLTGASYEQYF.

This clone has a single count. The rearrangement links TRBV15 to TRBJ1-5; 8 positions match TRBD1. Germline loops: CDR1 LNHNV, CDR2 YYDKDF (reference sequence). J gave up 10 bases and V 1 base, and 6 bases lay outside the gene matches. The CDR3 is 14 amino acids. The CDR3 bases are TGTGCCACCAGCAGAGCAGGGGGCGCGAACCCCCAGCATTTT. This gives the protein CATSRAGGANPQHF. The full variable domain, its missing parts supplied by reference TRBV15 and TRBJ1-5, is DAMVIQNPRYQVTQFGKPVTLSCSQTLNHNVMYWYQQKSSQAPKLLFHYYDKDFNNEADTPDNFQSRRPNTSFCFLDIRSPGLGDTAMYLCATSRAGGANPQHFGDGTRLSIL.

The chain couples TRBV4-1 to TRBJ1-1; D perhaps matches TRBD1 (5 bases). The V end lost 0 bases, the J end lost 6 bases, and 11 bases lay between the germline ends. This CDR3 has 14 residues. The germline CDR1 and CDR2 sequences are MGHRA and YSYEKL. The CDR3 sequence: CASSQDQGRAEAFF. The CDR3 DNA follows: TGCGCCAGCAGCCAAGATCAGGGAAGGGCTGAAGCTTTCTTT.

The gene calls are TRBV11-2 and TRBJ1-1, with 11 bases fitting TRBD1. Germline V gives CDR1 SGHAT, CDR2 FQNNGV. Germline trimming cut 3 bases from V and 11 bases from J; bases unmatched to any gene: 8. The CDR3 covers 14 residues. CDR3 residues: CASSFRAGQGAAFF. The CDR3 nucleotides read TGTGCCAGCAGCTTTCGGGCTGGACAGGGGGCGGCTTTCTTT.